The entry below gives a single TCR beta chain sequence along with its context. Its antigen has not been determined. No much larger clone exists at a distance of one base, and base qualities are not known. The sample is drawn from a study of PD-1 blockade in classical Hodgkin lymphoma (dated by TCRdb to about 2020). Broadly, across the study: Nivolumab dosing was 3 mg/kg intravenously every 2 weeks, continuing until either disease progression or unacceptable toxicity. To define a peripheral blood immune signature of response to PD-1 blockade in classical Hodgkin lymphoma, the study combined TCR beta sequencing with CyTOF.

The paper's findings and limits, for the study overall: Trial patients with a complete response had baseline diversity similar to that of newly diagnosed patients, while partial responders and progressors had significantly lower diversity. By C4D1, a significant rise was seen in CD4+ TCR diversity but not in CD8+ TCR diversity (p=0.0027 vs p=0.16), and the rise was most apparent among complete responders (p=0.02). Baseline TCR diversity was reported to be lower in newly diagnosed patients than in healthy donors, and even lower in relapsed/refractory patients. Diversity was lower in patients who began nivolumab less than 1 year after ASCT, so these patients were left out of later analyses to avoid confounding by immune reconstitution. Only a single clinical trial cohort was studied, and what caused the repertoire differences, possibly disease activity or prior therapy, remained undefined.

Genomic DNA was isolated using the Qiagen DNeasy kit from unsorted PBMCs as well as from negatively selected CD4+ and CD8+ fractions. Using primers that anneal to V and J segments, immunoSEQ multiplex PCR amplified the TCR beta CDR3 regions. A synthetic immune receptor repertoire was used to minimize amplification bias, and any residual bias was removed computationally once sequencing was done. The authors' pipeline ran thus. Custom Python scripts were used to quantify repertoire diversity as the Shannon entropy index. Unsorted, CD4+ and CD8+ repertoires were examined separately, except in combined analyses, for which CD4+ and CD8+ sequences were merged in silico. A clone counted as expanded when the clone's frequency after treatment rose at least 2-fold relative to C1D1, and clones undetected at baseline were given a pseudocount of 0.5. Clones with 0 or 1 copy at C1D1 were defined as singleton clones, while clones with 2 or more copies were defined as non-singleton clones. Clones expanded in unsorted samples were labelled as CD4+, CD8+ or unknown by matching protein sequences in sorted samples from the same patient. Wilcoxon tests were applied to paired samples to test diversity changes from C1D1 to C4D1. TCRdb obtained this table from immuneACCESS and retained in-frame rearrangements with V and J assigned. These tables miss some clones; where compared with another copy, unresolved V genes account for less than half of the shortfall, and the remainder is unexplained. V, J and clone size reflect that table, while D and trimming were determined from the DNA. Across this sample there are about 93,000 clones, with about 77% seen only once. Over 7.5% of the sample is taken by the ten largest.

The time point label, as the study defines it: cycle 4 day 1 (C4D1), after about 6 weeks of nivolumab. Every trial patient had relapsed following autologous stem cell transplantation, and prior brentuximab vedotin exposure was what differed among cohorts A, B and C. The trial cohort included around 60 patients with relapsed/refractory classical Hodgkin lymphoma, and each patient had a best overall response of complete response, partial response or progressive disease. Trial patients were treated with single-agent nivolumab in the multi-cohort phase II CheckMate 205 trial. An independent review committee assessed best overall response by applying the 2007 International Working Group response criteria. Trial PBMCs were collected just before the start of nivolumab (C1D1) and during therapy at cycle 2 day 1 and cycle 4 day 1. Peripheral blood was collected in 8 mL Vacutainer Cell Preparation Tubes, from which PBMCs were isolated by centrifugation and then cryopreserved.

Trimming takes 2 bases from V and 3 bases from J, and the germline ends sit 13 bases apart. CDR1 and CDR2, per the germline V gene, are SGHTS and YDEGEE. The CDR3 goes from the cysteine to the phenylalanine over 15 residues. Just the 45-base CDR3 DNA is kept, in frame starting at base 1. The receptor comes from a human donor with classical Hodgkin lymphoma. The specimen comprised peripheral blood mononuclear cells (PBMCs), sampled before the fourth cycle of nivolumab. The V gene is TRBV5-8 and the J gene is TRBJ2-3; matching of 7 bases hints at TRBD1 as the D gene. The nucleotide sequence is given as TGTGCCAGCAGCTTTCGGCCAGGGGGGACAGATACGCAGTATTTT. It translates as CASSFRPGGTDTQYF.